Below are 30 T cell receptor beta chains sequenced from a single sample in a study of identical twins. Each CDR3 protein gets one entry after TCRdb re-called the 5' RACE reads with MiXCR. The repertoire holds around 240,000 distinct CDR3 sequences, with under 12% as singletons. The sequenced sample consisted of memory T cells sorted from blood. These TCRs come from a man between 50 and 59 years old in good health.

This clonotype was seen many times. The CDR3 reads CSLGGWQDTQYF. CDR3 nucleotide sequence: TGCAGTCTAGGGGGCTGGCAAGATACGCAGTATTTT. The chain joins TRBV20-1 to TRBJ2-3; 7 bases agree with TRBD1. Germline values: CDR1 DFQATT, CDR2 SNEGSKA (reference sequence). The CDR3 runs to 12 residues. Trimming at V came to 8 bases and at J to 5 bases, leaving 7 bases not matched to a gene.

The chain recombines TRBV6-5 with TRBJ2-4; D gene unclear. V was clipped by 4 bases and J by 0 bases, with 7 bases between them. The length of the CDR3 is 14 residues. Germline values: CDR1 MNHEY, CDR2 SVGAGI. In DNA, the CDR3 is TGTGCCAGCAGTTCCGGTATAGCCAAAAACATTCAGTACTTC. The encoded protein is CASSSGIAKNIQYF.

CDR3 coding DNA: TGTGCCAGCAGTTTAGCCATCACTACCCTTGGGGCAGGGAACACTGAAGCTTTCTTT. Protein sequence: CASSLAITTLGAGNTEAFF. The rearrangement uses TRBV12-3 or TRBV12-4 and TRBJ1-1; D perhaps matches TRBD1 (5 bases). V was cut by 0 bases and J by 1 base, with 21 bases left in between. The CDR3 has 19 residues.

This clonotype occurred many times. The chain joins TRBV20-1 to TRBJ2-5; 8 bases agree with TRBD2. The CDR3 is 12 residues long. V gave up 7 bases and J gave up 3 bases; unmatched junction bases: 4. Looked up from germline, CDR1 is DFQATT and CDR2 is SNEGSKA (reference sequence). The CDR3 DNA follows: TGCAGTGACGGGACTAGAAAAGAGACCCAGTACTTC. It is translated as CSDGTRKETQYF.

V gene TRBV7-2 combines with J gene TRBJ1-2, with 7 nucleotides matching TRBD1. Germline V lookup: CDR1 SGHTA, CDR2 FQGNSA. The CDR3 extends over 15 amino acids. V trimming: 1 base; J trimming: 4 bases; junction bases outside the gene matches: 6. CDR3 amino acids: CASSLGGQGGYGYTF. As DNA, the CDR3 is TGTGCCAGCAGCTTAGGGGGCCAGGGGGGCTATGGCTACACCTTC.

This clonotype was seen at least ten times. The chain is built from TRBV10-3 and TRBJ1-4; D ambiguous. Germline assignment: CDR1 ENHRY and CDR2 SYGVKD. With 3 bases removed from V and 7 bases from J, the gap between germline ends came to 6 bases. This CDR3 contains 12 residues. CDR3 amino acids: CAISDPPEKLFF. The CDR3 DNA sequence: TGTGCCATCAGTGATCCCCCTGAAAAACTGTTTTTT.

This clonotype was detected many times. This rearrangement joins TRBV3-1 to TRBJ2-3; unclear D gene. The ends were cut back, 1 base at V and 4 bases at J, with 6 bases in the middle. This CDR3 contains 13 residues. Germline CDR1 and CDR2: LGHDT and YNNKEL (reference sequence). The DNA of the CDR3 is TGTGCCAGCAGCCAAGGTGGCGCAGATACGCAGTATTTT. Protein product: CASSQGGADTQYF.

This clonotype was recorded at least ten times. CDR3 sequence reads: CASSYSRQTEAFF. CDR3 coding DNA: TGTGCCAGCAGTTATTCGAGACAGACTGAAGCTTTCTTT. The V call is TRBV6-5, the J call TRBJ1-1; D perhaps matches TRBD1 (5 bases). In germline, CDR1 is MNHEY, CDR2 SVGAGI. V was pared by 3 bases and J by 5 bases, with 10 bases between. The CDR3 is 13 residues long.

This clonotype came up many times. V is TRBV7-2 and J is TRBJ2-2; no clear D. Germline V gene lookup returns CDR1 SGHTA and CDR2 FQGNSA. V lost 3 bases and J lost 0, with 5 bases in between. This CDR3 is built from 14 residues. CDR3 sequence (DNA): TGTGCCAGCAGCTTCGGACCGAACACCGGGGAGCTGTTTTTT. Translating gives CASSFGPNTGELFF. Full variable domain (remainder filled in from reference TRBV7-2 and TRBJ2-2): GAGVSQSPSNKVTEKGKDVELRCDPISGHTALYWYRQSLGQGLEFLIYFQGNSAPDKSGLPSDRFSAERTGGSVSTLTIQRTQQEDSAVYLCASSFGPNTGELFFGEGSRLTVL.

The sample holds a few counts of this clonotype. The chain recombines TRBV7-8 with TRBJ2-2; D tentatively reads TRBD1 or TRBD2 (6 bases each). Trimming shortened V by 1 base and J by 3 bases, and 12 bases separated the two germline ends. Germline assignment: CDR1 SGHVS and CDR2 FQNEAQ. The CDR3 has 16 residues. CDR3 sequence (DNA): TGTGCCAGCAGCTTAGGAGGGGGACTTTACACCGGGGAGCTGTTTTTT. Its protein is CASSLGGGLYTGELFF.

This clonotype was counted at least ten times. This sequence joins TRBV11-2 and TRBJ2-2; possibly TRBD1 for D (6 bases). Germline V gene sequence: CDR1 SGHAT, CDR2 FQNNGV. The CDR3 has 15 amino acids. Trimming left V 5 bases short and J 1 base short, with 11 bases between. CDR3 in amino acids: CASSGRDKNTGELFF. The DNA of the CDR3 is TGTGCCAGCAGCGGTCGGGACAAGAACACCGGGGAGCTGTTTTTT.

This clonotype came up many times. V is TRBV5-1 and J is TRBJ1-1; a weak D match, TRBD1 (5 bases). CDR3 length: 14 amino acids. Deletions cut 6 bases from V and 1 base from J, with 13 bases between. CDR1 and CDR2 from the germline V gene are SGHRS and YFSETQ. CDR3 region: CASTTPGGNTEAFF. For the CDR3, the DNA is TGCGCCAGCACAACCCCGGGGGGGAACACTGAAGCTTTCTTT.

This clonotype turned up a few times. The V and J genes are TRBV27 and TRBJ2-7; tentatively, D is TRBD1 (6 bases). The CDR3 is 12 residues long. The germline V gene has CDR1 MNHEY and CDR2 SMNVEV (reference sequence). Deletions cut 5 bases from V and 6 bases from J, with 11 bases between. CDR3 sequence: CASSPTGIEQYF. Here the CDR3 DNA reads TGTGCCAGCAGTCCCACAGGGATCGAGCAGTACTTC.

This chain links TRBV5-1 with TRBJ2-7; the D gene is possibly TRBD1 (5 bases). CDR1 and CDR2 from the germline V gene are SGHRS and YFSETQ. CDR3 size: 15 residues. V shed 4 bases and J shed 5 bases, with 19 bases lying between them. This chain's CDR3 is CASSTGQGVRHEQYF. CDR3 nucleotides: TGCGCCAGCAGCACCGGCCAGGGTGTTAGGCACGAGCAGTACTTC.

The rearrangement links TRBV9 to TRBJ2-3; TRBD1 might be the D (5 bases). Between the trimmed V and J ends, which lost 0 bases and 5 bases, there was a span of 10 bases. Per the germline V gene, CDR1 is SGDLS and CDR2 is YYNGEE. The CDR3 covers 14 residues. The CDR3: CASSVVRQGDTQYF. The CDR3 DNA is TGTGCCAGCAGCGTAGTCCGGCAGGGAGATACGCAGTATTTT.

This clonotype was counted many times. V gene TRBV11-2 combines with J gene TRBJ2-2; unclear D gene. There are 14 residues in the CDR3. CDR1 is SGHAT and CDR2 is FQNNGV in the germline V gene. V was clipped by 6 bases and J by 3 bases, with 11 bases between them. The CDR3 sequence: CASRLGSDTGELFF. In DNA, the CDR3 is TGTGCCAGCAGGCTTGGGTCCGACACCGGGGAGCTGTTTTTT. Together with reference TRBV11-2 and TRBJ2-2, the CDR3 gives the full variable domain: EAGVAQSPRYKIIEKRQSVAFWCNPISGHATLYWYQQILGQGPKLLIQFQNNGVVDDSQLPKDRFSAERLKGVDSTLKIQPAKLEDSAVYLCASRLGSDTGELFFGEGSRLTVL.

In its sample, this clonotype was seen many times. This chain links TRBV20-1 with TRBJ2-3; 8 bases match TRBD2. The CDR3 runs to 17 residues. V was pared by 4 bases and J by 4 bases, with 16 bases of the junction left unmatched. Germline CDR1 DFQATT, CDR2 SNEGSKA (reference sequence). CDR3 sequence: CSATREGSGVLSDTQYF. In DNA form, the CDR3 reads TGCAGTGCTACCCGAGAGGGTAGCGGGGTCTTATCAGATACGCAGTATTTT.

This clonotype was counted ten times or more. The chain joins TRBV4-1 to TRBJ1-5, with 8 positions matching TRBD1. The germline gives CDR1 MGHRA, CDR2 YSYEKL. The CDR3 covers 15 residues. V was pared by 0 bases and J by 6 bases, with 4 bases of the junction left unmatched. Here the CDR3 reads CASSQEGQGRQPQHF. In nucleotides, the CDR3 is TGCGCCAGCAGCCAAGAAGGACAGGGTCGTCAGCCCCAGCATTTT.

This clonotype has a count of ten or more. V and J are TRBV24-1 and TRBJ2-1; D not certain. Germline values: CDR1 KGHDR, CDR2 SFDVKD. V was cut by 2 bases and J by 10 bases, with 8 bases left in between. CDR3 size: 12 residues. CDR3 sequence reads: CATSDSAREQFF. The CDR3 DNA sequence: TGTGCCACCAGTGATTCGGCCAGGGAGCAGTTCTTC.

This clonotype was seen more than once but under ten times. The chain employs TRBV24-1 and TRBJ2-2; 7 positions match TRBD1. This CDR3 comprises 17 residues. Germline V gene data show CDR1 as KGHDR and CDR2 as SFDVKD. Trimming at V came to 2 bases and at J to 7 bases, leaving 12 bases not matched to a gene. CDR3 residues: CATSDSQGKVISGELFF. The CDR3 bases are TGTGCCACCAGTGATTCACAGGGGAAAGTCATAAGCGGGGAGCTGTTTTTT.

This clonotype was counted only a few times. V and J are TRBV20-1 and TRBJ2-3; the D is unclear. This CDR3 comprises 14 residues. Trimming removed 3 bases at V and 0 bases at J, with 10 bases between. From germline, CDR1 is DFQATT and CDR2 SNEGSKA (reference sequence). As DNA, the CDR3 is TGCAGTGCTAGGGCCCTCCGCAGCACAGATACGCAGTATTTT. It is translated as CSARALRSTDTQYF.

This clonotype was seen repeatedly, ten times or more. The rearrangement joins TRBV20-1 to TRBJ2-3, with D perhaps TRBD1 or TRBD2 (5 bases each). From germline, CDR1 is DFQATT and CDR2 SNEGSKA (reference sequence). The CDR3 extends over 16 amino acids. Deletions cut 1 base from V and 0 bases from J, with 14 bases between. In nucleotides, the CDR3 is TGCAGTGCTAGAGGACGCCGGTGGGGGAGCACAGATACGCAGTATTTT. Translation gives CSARGRRWGSTDTQYF.

This clonotype was seen at least ten times. The chain employs TRBV12-3 or TRBV12-4 and TRBJ2-2, with 7 bases identical to TRBD1. This CDR3 is built from 15 residues. Losses at the gene ends were 2 bases for V and 4 bases for J; bases not matched to a gene: 4. CDR3 coding DNA: TGTGCCAGCAGTTTACGACAGGGTAGCACCGGGGAGCTGTTTTTT. It is translated as CASSLRQGSTGELFF.

The chain carries TRBV5-1 and TRBJ2-1, with 8 bases that match TRBD2. Germline V gene lookup returns CDR1 SGHRS and CDR2 YFSETQ. J was trimmed by 0 bases and V by 5 bases; bases with no gene match: 7. CDR3 length: 16 amino acids. CDR3 sequence (DNA): TGCGCCAGCAGTGACCAAAGCGGGGGCTCCTACAATGAGCAGTTCTTC. It specifies CASSDQSGGSYNEQFF.

This clonotype has ten or more counts. The chain joins TRBV3-1 to TRBJ2-1; D perhaps matches TRBD2 (5 bases). The V end lost 4 bases, the J end lost 5 bases, and 9 bases lay between the germline ends. The V gene's germline CDR1 is LGHDT and CDR2 YNNKEL (reference sequence). The CDR3 is made up of 13 amino acids. As DNA, the CDR3 is TGTGCCAGCAGCCCCTCTAGCAACAATGAGCAGTTCTTC. Its protein product is CASSPSSNNEQFF.

This rearrangement joins TRBV19 to TRBJ2-6, with D perhaps matching TRBD2 (6 bases). This CDR3 comprises 17 residues. Trimming left V 5 bases short and J 1 base short, with 15 bases between. The germline CDR1 and CDR2 sequences are LNHDA and SQIVND (reference sequence). This CDR3 is CASSLGLLLSGANVLTF. CDR3 bases: TGTGCCAGTAGTTTGGGACTGCTATTGTCTGGGGCCAACGTCCTGACTTTC.

This clonotype was seen a handful of times. The chain couples TRBV29-1 to TRBJ2-7, with 7 positions matching TRBD2. Germline trimming cut 3 bases from V and 6 bases from J; bases unmatched to any gene: 17. This CDR3 contains 16 residues. Germline V gene sequence: CDR1 SQVTM, CDR2 ANQGSEA. The CDR3 region is CSVEVPRLAVFREQYF. The CDR3 DNA reads TGCAGCGTTGAGGTTCCTAGGCTAGCGGTCTTTCGCGAGCAGTACTTC.

At least ten counts were recorded for this clonotype. The chain employs TRBV12-3 or TRBV12-4 and TRBJ2-3, with D perhaps assigned TRBD1 or TRBD2 (5 bases each). V dropped 8 bases and J dropped 0 bases, with 12 bases sitting between them. This CDR3 is built from 14 residues. The DNA of the CDR3 is TGTGCCAGCTCCGGGACCTCTAGCACAGATACGCAGTATTTT. Its protein product is CASSGTSSTDTQYF.

This clonotype was seen ten or more times. The chain couples TRBV12-3 or TRBV12-4 to TRBJ1-4; D uncertain. This CDR3 is 21 amino acids long. Trimming took 1 base from V and 5 from J, leaving 29 bases between them. The CDR3 region is CASSLVLRYGRDTTLNEKLFF. The CDR3 DNA is TGTGCCAGCAGTTTAGTCCTTCGGTATGGGAGAGACACGACTTTAAATGAAAAACTGTTTTTT.

There are many counts of this clonotype. The chain joins TRBV12-3 or TRBV12-4 to TRBJ2-2; TRBD2 matches 8 bases. The CDR3 is 15 amino acids. The J segment lost 2 bases and the V segment lost 6 bases, leaving 5 bases of the junction unmatched. The CDR3 reads CASRTGLANTGELFF. The CDR3 region has the DNA TGTGCCAGCAGAACAGGACTAGCCAACACCGGGGAGCTGTTTTTT.